One sample yielded the 2 T cell receptor beta chains listed below, sequenced in a study of shared clonotypes between healthy human individuals. This table comes from immunoSEQ multiplex PCR, and its TCRdb copy is limited to in-frame clones, with some not included. The sample includes roughly 2.2 million clones, under 95% of them seen just once. The sample taken for sequencing was naive CD4+ T cells from PBMCs. Subset described: CD45RA+ positively selected. The receptor source for this set is a man aged 18-30 years in good health. Some clones in this sample may be carry-over from other donors' samples.

This rearrangement joins TRBV6-1 to TRBJ2-5; D remains unclear. Germline values: CDR1 MNHNS, CDR2 SASEGT. The CDR3 length is 15 residues. V lost 2 bases to trimming and J lost 2 bases, with 12 bases between them. CDR3: CASSELRDTQETQYF. For the CDR3, the DNA is TGTGCCAGCAGTGAACTCCGCGACACACAAGAGACCCAGTACTTC.

This rearrangement joins TRBV6-5 to TRBJ2-1; 8 bases fit TRBD2. CDR3 length equals 15 residues. Germline V gives CDR1 MNHEY, CDR2 SVGAGI. With 2 bases clipped from V and 6 bases from J, the junction kept 6 bases outside the gene matches. The CDR3 region is CASSYKAGVGNEQFF. The CDR3 DNA follows: TGTGCCAGCAGTTACAAAGCGGGAGTTGGCAATGAGCAGTTCTTC.